This TCR beta chain was captured in a study of shared clonotypes between healthy human individuals. On this clone: Its target is not known.

The CDR3 spans 14 residues. Per the germline V gene, CDR1 is MNHEY and CDR2 is SVGAGI. With 4 bases clipped from V and 6 bases from J, the junction kept 8 bases outside the gene matches. Sequenced by immunoSEQ multiplex PCR; TCRdb stores in-frame clones only, minus some. This table holds roughly 1,100,000 clones, 60% to 80% found once. Study-wide results and caveats: Non-shared clonotypes had lower generation probabilities than clonotypes shared by all four sorted-subset donors. How much donors shared clonotypes was expected to be affected by sequencing depth.

The sequence derives from a young man in good health. The chain recombines TRBV6-5 with TRBJ2-7, with 8 bases matching TRBD2. Source material: memory CD4+ T cells sorted from blood. Subset indicated: CD45RA-negative fraction. CDR3 residues: CASSSGAGVGEQYF. The DNA of the CDR3 is TGTGCCAGCAGTTCCGGAGCGGGAGTCGGCGAGCAGTACTTC.